The rows below give T cell receptor beta chains drawn from one sample of a study of shared clonotypes between healthy human individuals. The table came from immunoSEQ multiplex PCR; TCRdb's copy has only in-frame clones and leaves some out. The sample gives approximately 1.1 million clones, around three quarters of which show up once; 0.5% to 0.6% is in the top ten. The sequenced sample consisted of memory CD4+ T cells from PBMCs. All receptors come from a man in his late teens or twenties in good health. Some clones in this sample may be carry-over from other donors' samples. CDR3s include the opening cysteine and the closing phenylalanine or tryptophan. Each record gives: D gene, V gene, clone size, J gene, CDR3 protein, CDR3 DNA. The D gene is left open where the match is weak. Some rows have no size entry. The others give once, few or many, or a class for an expanded clone.

NA	TRBV5-1	NA	TRBJ1-2	CASSLAFGGDYGYTF	TGCGCCAGCAGCTTGGCGTTCGGCGGTGACTATGGCTACACCTTC
NA	TRBV21-1	many	TRBJ2-3	CASSKVQEDSSSTDTQYF	TGTGCCAGCAGCAAAGTTCAAGAGGACAGCTCTAGCACAGATACGCAGTATTTT
NA	TRBV6-6	NA	TRBJ1-3	CASIDPSRGEGNTIYF	TGTGCCAGCATCGACCCATCCAGGGGTGAGGGAAACACCATATATTTT
TRBD1	TRBV25-1	NA	TRBJ1-2	CASSQQGARGNYGYTF	TGTGCCAGCAGTCAACAGGGGGCTAGGGGTAACTATGGCTACACCTTC
NA	TRBV7-9	NA	TRBJ1-2	CASSLRGESGYTF	TGTGCCAGCAGCTTACGTGGGGAATCTGGCTACACCTTC
NA	TRBV4-2	NA	TRBJ2-3	CASSPRRALTDTQYF	TGTGCCAGCAGCCCACGGAGGGCCCTCACAGATACGCAGTATTTT
TRBD1	TRBV5-6	NA	TRBJ2-2	CASSPPGQVRGTGELFF	TGTGCCAGCAGCCCCCCCGGACAGGTTCGTGGAACCGGGGAGCTGTTTTTT
TRBD2	TRBV5-1	NA	TRBJ2-7	CASSTLAGGFGEQYF	TGCGCCAGCAGCACTCTAGCGGGAGGGTTTGGGGAGCAGTACTTC
NA	TRBV27	NA	TRBJ2-7	CASGGSNLQSYEQYF	TGTGCCAGCGGTGGGTCGAACCTTCAATCCTACGAGCAGTACTTC
NA	TRBV18	NA	TRBJ2-7	CASSQDSGFSYEQYF	TGTGCCAGCTCACAAGACAGCGGATTCTCCTACGAGCAGTACTTC
TRBD1	TRBV27	once	TRBJ1-5	CASSLRQGSNGNQPQHF	TGTGCCAGCAGTTTAAGACAGGGTAGCAATGGCAATCAGCCCCAGCATTTT
NA	TRBV29-1	few	TRBJ2-3	CSGGRGTDTDTQYF	TGCAGCGGAGGCAGGGGTACGGACACAGATACGCAGTATTTT
NA	TRBV15	few	TRBJ1-1	CATSRDLGAMGDTEAFF	TGTGCCACCAGCAGAGATCTGGGGGCCATGGGTGACACTGAAGCTTTCTTT
TRBD2	TRBV7-2	NA	TRBJ2-7	CASSERSGRAFEQYF	TGTGCCAGCAGCGAACGTAGCGGGAGGGCCTTCGAGCAGTACTTC
NA	TRBV5-1	few	TRBJ2-3	CASSWGYTDTQYF	TGCGCCAGCAGCTGGGGTTACACAGATACGCAGTATTTT
NA	TRBV9	NA	TRBJ1-1	CASSPRSDGEAFF	TGTGCCAGCAGCCCTCGTTCTGACGGAGAAGCTTTCTTT
TRBD2	TRBV5-4	NA	TRBJ2-7	CASSTGLAGNYEQYF	TGTGCCAGCAGCACGGGACTAGCGGGAAACTACGAGCAGTACTTC
TRBD1	TRBV18	NA	TRBJ1-4	CASSVGTGQGSEKLFF	TGTGCCAGCTCAGTCGGTACGGGACAGGGGAGCGAAAAACTGTTTTTT
NA	TRBV27	NA	TRBJ2-1	CASSSLGAANNEQFF	TGTGCCAGCAGTTCCCTCGGGGCGGCCAACAATGAGCAGTTCTTC
NA	TRBV9	NA	TRBJ2-7	CASSALATASPYEQYF	TGTGCCAGCAGCGCCCTAGCGACAGCCTCACCCTACGAGCAGTACTTC